A single sample gave rise to the 7 T cell receptor beta chains below, sequenced in a study of T cells in narcolepsy. Some clones are missing from TCRdb's copy, which holds only in-frame ones; the method was immunoSEQ multiplex PCR. This table has about 30,000 clones, around 80% appearing once. Sequenced: CD45RA- memory CD4+ T cells from PBMCs. These receptors came from a human donor with narcolepsy.

This clone was picked up a small number of times. The rearrangement uses TRBV2 and TRBJ1-4, with D hard to call. This CDR3 contains 15 residues. V was pared by 5 bases and J by 1 base, with 11 bases between. Germline assignment: CDR1 SNHLY and CDR2 FYNNEI. The CDR3: CASSLREETNEKLFF. The CDR3 DNA follows: TGTGCCAGCAGTTTGAGGGAGGAAACTAATGAAAAACTGTTTTTT.

The chain links TRBV30 to TRBJ2-3; no firm D call. V was shortened by 2 bases and J by 3 bases, with 12 bases between the two germline ends. Germline V gives CDR1 GTSNPN, CDR2 SVGIG (reference sequence). This CDR3 is 14 amino acids long. The CDR3 region is CAWSLSRRTDTQYF. The DNA of the CDR3 is TGTGCCTGGAGTTTATCCCGAAGGACAGATACGCAGTATTTT.

About this clone itself: The CDR3 does not end in the conserved phenylalanine or tryptophan, so this is likely a read error. The CDR3 reads CASSRDIVYGYTL. CDR3 DNA sequence: TGCGCCAGCAGTCGGGATATAGTCTATGGCTACACCCTC. This chain joins TRBV23-1 and TRBJ1-2; D ambiguous. TRBV23-1 has ORF status, its function being uncertain. The CDR3 length is 13 residues. V was trimmed by 4 bases and J by 4 bases, leaving 10 bases between them.

The chain uses TRBV6-1 and TRBJ1-5; D is perhaps TRBD1 (5 bases). Deletions cut 4 bases from V and 6 bases from J, with 10 bases between. Germline V gene lookup returns CDR1 MNHNS and CDR2 SASEGT. The CDR3 length is 13 residues. The CDR3 bases are TGTGCCAGCAGTGTGGGGGAGGGTCAGCCCCAGCATTTT. It is translated as CASSVGEGQPQHF.

The rearrangement uses TRBV6-1 and TRBJ1-6; D remains unclear. CDR1 MNHNS and CDR2 SASEGT come from the germline V gene. This CDR3 contains 15 residues. Trimming took off 1 base at V and 4 bases at J, with 8 bases between the two ends. In DNA, the CDR3 is TGTGCCAGCAGTGAAGAGGGCACGTATAATTCACCCCTCCACTTT. Residues: CASSEEGTYNSPLHF.

The V gene is TRBV5-4, the J gene TRBJ2-7, with TRBD1 as a possible D gene (6 bases). The CDR3 sequence is 13 residues long. Trimming removed 4 bases from V and 3 bases from J, with 11 bases in between. Germline V gives CDR1 SGHNT, CDR2 YYREEE (reference sequence). The CDR3, as DNA: TGTGCCAGCAGCACAGGACAGAACTACGAGCAGTACTTC. It codes for CASSTGQNYEQYF. The full variable domain, its missing parts supplied by reference TRBV5-4 and TRBJ2-7, is ETGVTQSPTHLIKTRGQQVTLRCSSQSGHNTVSWYQQALGQGPQFIFQYYREEENGRGNFPPRFSGLQFPNYSSELNVNALELDDSALYLCASSTGQNYEQYFGPGTRLTVT.

This chain connects TRBV29-1 to TRBJ2-1, with TRBD2 identical over 11 bases. Germline V lookup: CDR1 SQVTM, CDR2 ANQGSEA. This CDR3 is built from 14 residues. The trim removed 7 bases at V and 6 bases at J, leaving 8 bases unmatched. The CDR3 region is CSALTSGAGNEQFF. In DNA form, the CDR3 reads TGCAGCGCCTTGACTAGCGGGGCTGGCAATGAGCAGTTCTTC.